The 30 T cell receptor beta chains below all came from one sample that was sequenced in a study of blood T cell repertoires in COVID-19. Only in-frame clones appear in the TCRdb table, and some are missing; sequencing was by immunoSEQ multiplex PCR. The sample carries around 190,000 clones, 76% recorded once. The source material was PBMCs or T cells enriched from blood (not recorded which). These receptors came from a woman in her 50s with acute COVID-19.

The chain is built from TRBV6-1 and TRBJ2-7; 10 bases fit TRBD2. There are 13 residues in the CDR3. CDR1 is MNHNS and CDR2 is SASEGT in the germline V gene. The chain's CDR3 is CASSELGLAIDTV. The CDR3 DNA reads TGTGCCAGCAGTGAACTGGGACTAGCGATAGATACCGTC.

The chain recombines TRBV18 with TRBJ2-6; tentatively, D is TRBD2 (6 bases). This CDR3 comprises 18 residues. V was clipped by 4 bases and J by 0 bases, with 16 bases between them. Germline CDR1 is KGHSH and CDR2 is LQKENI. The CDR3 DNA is TGTGCCAGCTCACTGGAGGGCGGGGCGCTCTCTGGGGCCAACGTCCTGACTTTC. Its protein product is CASSLEGGALSGANVLTF.

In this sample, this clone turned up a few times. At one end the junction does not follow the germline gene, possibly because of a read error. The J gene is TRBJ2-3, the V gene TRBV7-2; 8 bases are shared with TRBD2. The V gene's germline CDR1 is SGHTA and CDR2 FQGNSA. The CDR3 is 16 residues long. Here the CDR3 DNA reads TGTGCCAGCAGCTTAGTTGGAAGGACTAGCAGAGATACGCAGTATTTT. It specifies CASSLVGRTSRDTQYF.

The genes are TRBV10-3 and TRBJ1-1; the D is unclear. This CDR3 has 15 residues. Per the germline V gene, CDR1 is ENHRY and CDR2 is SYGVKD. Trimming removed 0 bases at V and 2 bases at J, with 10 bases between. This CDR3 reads CAISESSGINTEAFF. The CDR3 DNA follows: TGTGCCATCAGTGAGTCCTCCGGGATTAACACTGAAGCTTTCTTT.

The CDR3 bases are TGTGCCAGCAGCGAACAGGGGGCGGGCACTGAAGCTTTCTTT. This codes for CASSEQGAGTEAFF. This chain joins TRBV7-9 and TRBJ1-1; TRBD1 matches 9 bases. Per germline, CDR1 SEHNR and CDR2 FQNEAQ (reference sequence). V was clipped by 5 bases and J by 4 bases; unmatched bases: 5. There are 14 residues in the CDR3.

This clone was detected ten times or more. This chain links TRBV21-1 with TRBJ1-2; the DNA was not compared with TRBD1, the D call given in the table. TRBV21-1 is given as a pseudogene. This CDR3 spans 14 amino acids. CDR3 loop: CASSNARVTYGYTF. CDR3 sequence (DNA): TGTGCCAGCAGCAATGCCAGGGTGACCTATGGCTACACCTTC.

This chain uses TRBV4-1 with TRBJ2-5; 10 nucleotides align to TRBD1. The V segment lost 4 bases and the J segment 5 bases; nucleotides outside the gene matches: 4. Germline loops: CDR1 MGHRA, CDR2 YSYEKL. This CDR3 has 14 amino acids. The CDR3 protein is CASSPTGGRETQYF. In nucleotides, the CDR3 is TGCGCCAGCAGCCCGACAGGGGGCAGGGAGACCCAGTACTTC.

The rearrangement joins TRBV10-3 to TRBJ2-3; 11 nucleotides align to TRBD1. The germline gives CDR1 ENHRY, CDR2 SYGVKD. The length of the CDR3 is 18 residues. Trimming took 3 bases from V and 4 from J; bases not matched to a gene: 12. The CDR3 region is CAISEIARTGGLPDTQYF. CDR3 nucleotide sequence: TGTGCCATCAGTGAAATTGCTCGGACAGGGGGCTTGCCAGATACGCAGTATTTT.

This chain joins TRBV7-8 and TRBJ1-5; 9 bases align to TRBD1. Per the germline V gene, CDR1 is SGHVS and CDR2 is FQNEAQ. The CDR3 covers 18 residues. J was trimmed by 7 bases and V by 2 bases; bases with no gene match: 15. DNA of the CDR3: TGTGCCAGCAGCTTAAGGAACCGAGGGACAGGGAAACGGCAGCCCCAGCATTTT. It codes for CASSLRNRGTGKRQPQHF.

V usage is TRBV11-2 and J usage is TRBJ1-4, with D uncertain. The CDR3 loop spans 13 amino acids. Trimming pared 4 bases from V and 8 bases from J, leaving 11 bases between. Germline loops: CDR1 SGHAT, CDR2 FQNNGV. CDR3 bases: TGTGCCAGCAGCTCCGGGGTTCGGGAAAAACTGTTTTTT. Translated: CASSSGVREKLFF.

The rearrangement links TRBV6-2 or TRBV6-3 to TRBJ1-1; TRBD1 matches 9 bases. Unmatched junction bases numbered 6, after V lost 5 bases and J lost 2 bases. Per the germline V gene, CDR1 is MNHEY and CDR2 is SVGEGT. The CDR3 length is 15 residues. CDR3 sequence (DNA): TGTGCCAGCAGTACCCGACAGGGGGTAAACACTGAAGCTTTCTTT. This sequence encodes CASSTRQGVNTEAFF.

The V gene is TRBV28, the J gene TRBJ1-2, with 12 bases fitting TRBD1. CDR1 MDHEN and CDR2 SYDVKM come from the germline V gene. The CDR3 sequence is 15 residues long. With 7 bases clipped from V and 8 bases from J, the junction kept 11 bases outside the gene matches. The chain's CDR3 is CASTKPGQGARGYTF. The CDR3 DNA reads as TGTGCCAGCACCAAACCGGGACAGGGGGCGCGAGGCTACACCTTC.

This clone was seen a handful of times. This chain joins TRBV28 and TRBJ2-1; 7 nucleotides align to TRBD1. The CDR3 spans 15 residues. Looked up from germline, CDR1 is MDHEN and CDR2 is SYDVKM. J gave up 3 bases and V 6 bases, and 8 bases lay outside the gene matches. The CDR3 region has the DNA TGTGCCAGCAGCACCGACAGGGCGGACTACAATGAGCAGTTCTTC. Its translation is CASSTDRADYNEQFF.

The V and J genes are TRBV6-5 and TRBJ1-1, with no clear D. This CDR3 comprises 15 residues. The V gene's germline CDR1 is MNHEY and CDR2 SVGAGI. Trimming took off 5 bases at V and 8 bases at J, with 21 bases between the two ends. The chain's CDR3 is CASSMDGRKSREAFF. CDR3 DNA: TGTGCCAGCAGTATGGACGGGAGGAAGTCTCGAGAAGCTTTCTTT.

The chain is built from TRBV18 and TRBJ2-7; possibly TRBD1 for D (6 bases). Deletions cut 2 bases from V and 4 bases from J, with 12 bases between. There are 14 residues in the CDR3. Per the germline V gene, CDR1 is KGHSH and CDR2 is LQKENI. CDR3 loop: CASSPDQGIYEQYV. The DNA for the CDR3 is TGTGCCAGCTCACCAGACCAGGGGATTTACGAGCAGTACGTC.

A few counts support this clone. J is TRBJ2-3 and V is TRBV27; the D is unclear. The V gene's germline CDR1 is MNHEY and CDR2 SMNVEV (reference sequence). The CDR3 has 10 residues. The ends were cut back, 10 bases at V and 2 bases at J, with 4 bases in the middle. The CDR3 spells CATSTDTQYF. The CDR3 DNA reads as TGTGCCACCTCCACAGATACGCAGTATTTT.

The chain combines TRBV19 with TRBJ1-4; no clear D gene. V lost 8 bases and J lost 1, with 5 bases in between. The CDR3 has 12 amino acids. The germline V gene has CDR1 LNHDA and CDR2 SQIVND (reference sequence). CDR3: CASRGTNEKLFF. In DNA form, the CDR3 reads TGTGCCAGTCGAGGAACTAATGAAAAACTGTTTTTT. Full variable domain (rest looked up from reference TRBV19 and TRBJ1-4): DGGITQSPKYLFRKEGQNVTLSCEQNLNHDAMYWYRQDPGQGLRLIYYSQIVNDFQKGDIAEGYSVSREKKESFPLTVTSAQKNPTAFYLCASRGTNEKLFFGSGTQLSVL.

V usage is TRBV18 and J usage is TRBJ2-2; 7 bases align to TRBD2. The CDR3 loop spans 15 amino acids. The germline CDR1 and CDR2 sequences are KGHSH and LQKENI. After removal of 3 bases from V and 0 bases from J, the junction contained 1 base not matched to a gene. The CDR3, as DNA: TGTGCCAGCTCACCGGGAGGGTCGAACACCGGGGAGCTGTTTTTT. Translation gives CASSPGGSNTGELFF.

Here the CDR3 reads CASSLRVLAGGAKNIQYF. The CDR3 coding sequence is TGTGCCAGTAGTCTTCGGGTGCTAGCGGGGGGGGCCAAAAACATTCAGTACTTC. The chain employs TRBV19 and TRBJ2-4; TRBD2 matches 12 bases. V was clipped by 5 bases and J by 1 base; unmatched bases: 9. This CDR3 has 18 residues. Germline V gene data show CDR1 as LNHDA and CDR2 as SQIVND (reference sequence).

The chain's CDR3 is CASSRTDRGPQHF. The CDR3, as DNA: TGTGCCAGCAGCCGGACGGATCGGGGACCCCAGCATTTT. The chain combines TRBV11-2 with TRBJ1-5, with D unclear. V was shortened by 5 bases and J by 10 bases, with 15 bases between the two germline ends. This CDR3 is built from 13 residues. CDR1 and CDR2 from the germline V gene are SGHAT and FQNNGV.

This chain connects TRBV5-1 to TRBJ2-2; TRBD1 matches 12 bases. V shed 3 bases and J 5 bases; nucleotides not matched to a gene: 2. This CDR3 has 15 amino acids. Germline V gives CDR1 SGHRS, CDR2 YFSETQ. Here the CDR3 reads CASSSGQGATGELFF. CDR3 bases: TGCGCCAGCAGCTCGGGACAGGGGGCGACCGGGGAGCTGTTTTTT.

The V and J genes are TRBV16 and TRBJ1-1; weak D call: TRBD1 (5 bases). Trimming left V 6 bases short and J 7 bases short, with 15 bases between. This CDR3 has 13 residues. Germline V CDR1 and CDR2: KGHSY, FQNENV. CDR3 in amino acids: CASRLPSDSEAFF. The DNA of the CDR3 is TGTGCCAGCAGACTTCCCTCCGACAGTGAAGCTTTCTTT. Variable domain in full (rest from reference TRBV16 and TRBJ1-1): GEEVAQTPKHLVRGEGQKAKLYCAPIKGHSYVFWYQQVLKNEFKFLISFQNENVFDETGMPKERFSAKCLPNSPCSLEIQATKLEDSAVYFCASRLPSDSEAFFGQGTRLTVV.

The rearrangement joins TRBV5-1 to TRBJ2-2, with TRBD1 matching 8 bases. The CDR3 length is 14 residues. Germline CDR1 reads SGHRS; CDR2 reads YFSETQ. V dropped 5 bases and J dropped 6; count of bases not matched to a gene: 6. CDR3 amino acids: CASRRAGGPGELFF. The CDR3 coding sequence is TGCGCCAGCAGGCGGGCAGGGGGCCCCGGGGAGCTGTTTTTT.

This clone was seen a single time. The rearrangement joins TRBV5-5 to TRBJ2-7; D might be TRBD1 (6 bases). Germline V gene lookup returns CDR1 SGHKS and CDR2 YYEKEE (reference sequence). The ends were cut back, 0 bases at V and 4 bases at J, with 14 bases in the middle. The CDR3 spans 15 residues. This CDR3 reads CASSLGLGAAYEQYV. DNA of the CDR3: TGTGCCAGCAGCTTGGGGTTGGGGGCGGCTTACGAGCAGTACGTC.

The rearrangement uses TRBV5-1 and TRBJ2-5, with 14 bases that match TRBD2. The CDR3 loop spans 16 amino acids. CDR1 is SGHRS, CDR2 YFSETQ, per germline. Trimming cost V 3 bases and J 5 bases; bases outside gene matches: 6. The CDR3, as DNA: TGCGCCAGCAGCTACGGACTAGCGGGGGGAAGGGAGACCCAGTACTTC. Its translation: CASSYGLAGGRETQYF.

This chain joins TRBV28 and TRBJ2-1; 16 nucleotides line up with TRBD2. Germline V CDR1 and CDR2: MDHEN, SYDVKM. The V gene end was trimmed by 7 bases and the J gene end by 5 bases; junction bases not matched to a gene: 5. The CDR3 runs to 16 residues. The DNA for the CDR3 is TGTGCCAGCATCGGGACTAGCGGGGGGGACCACAATGAGCAGTTCTTC. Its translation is CASIGTSGGDHNEQFF.

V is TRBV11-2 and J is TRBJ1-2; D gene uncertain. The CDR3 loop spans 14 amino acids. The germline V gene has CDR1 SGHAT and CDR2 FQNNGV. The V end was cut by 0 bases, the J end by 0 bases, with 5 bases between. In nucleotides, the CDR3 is TGTGCCAGCAGCTTAGACCCAGCTAACTATGGCTACACCTTC. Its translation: CASSLDPANYGYTF.

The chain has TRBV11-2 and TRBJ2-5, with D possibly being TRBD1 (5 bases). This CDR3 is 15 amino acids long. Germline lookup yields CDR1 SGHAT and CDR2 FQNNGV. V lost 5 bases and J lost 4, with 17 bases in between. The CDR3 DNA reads TGTGCCAGCAGCGGGGTGGCAGGGAATCGAGAGACCCAGTACTTC. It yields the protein CASSGVAGNRETQYF.

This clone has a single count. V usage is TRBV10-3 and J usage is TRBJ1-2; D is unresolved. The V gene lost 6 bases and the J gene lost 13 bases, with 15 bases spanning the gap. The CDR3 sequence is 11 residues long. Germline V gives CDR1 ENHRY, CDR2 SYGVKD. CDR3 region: CAISQEGGFTF. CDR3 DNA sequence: TGTGCCATCAGCCAAGAAGGAGGGTTCACCTTC.

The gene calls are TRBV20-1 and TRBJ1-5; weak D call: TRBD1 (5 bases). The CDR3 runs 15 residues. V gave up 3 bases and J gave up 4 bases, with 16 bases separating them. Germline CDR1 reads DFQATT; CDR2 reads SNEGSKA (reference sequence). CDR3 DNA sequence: TGCAGTGCTAGTCCGGGAGGGGATGCAAATCAGCCCCAGCATTTT. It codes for CSASPGGDANQPQHF.